This TCR beta chain derives from a study of T cells in Graves' hyperthyroidism and ophthalmopathy. The source material, RNA transcripts, was used to amplify TCR beta CDR3 regions. First-round RT-PCR of the TCR CDR3 relied on the HTBI primer set. One entry per CDR3 protein results from TCRdb running MiXCR on the multiplex PCR reads. The sample consists of around 450,000 distinct CDR3 sequences, roughly an eighth of them appearing once. This CDR3 has 12 residues. Looked up from germline, CDR1 is SEHNR and CDR2 is FQNEAQ (reference sequence). V lost 1 base, J lost 12 bases, and 10 bases lay in between. This chain connects TRBV7-9 to TRBJ2-1; D gene unclear. The source is a woman younger than 30 with Graves' hyperthyroidism. Sequences were obtained from blood. Written as DNA, the CDR3 is TGTGCCAGCAGCTTAGTTGGCAGGCCGCAGTTCTTC. Translation: CASSLVGRPQFF.